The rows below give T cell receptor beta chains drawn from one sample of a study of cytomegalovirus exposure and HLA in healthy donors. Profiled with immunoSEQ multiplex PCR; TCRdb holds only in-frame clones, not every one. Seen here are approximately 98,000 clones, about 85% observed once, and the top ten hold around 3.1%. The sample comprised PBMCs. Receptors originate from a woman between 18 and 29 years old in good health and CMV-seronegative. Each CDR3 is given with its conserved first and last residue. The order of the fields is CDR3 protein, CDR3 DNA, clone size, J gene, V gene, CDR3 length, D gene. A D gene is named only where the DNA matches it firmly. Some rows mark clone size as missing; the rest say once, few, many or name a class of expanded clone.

cdr3_aa: CASSPGLRFMNTEAFF
cdr3_nt: TGTGCCAGCAGCCCGGGACTCAGGTTCATGAACACTGAAGCTTTCTTT
clone_size: -
j_call: TRBJ1-1
v_call: TRBV4-2
cdr3_length: 16
d_call: -

cdr3_aa: CASSDSLTGAGANVLTF
cdr3_nt: TGTGCCAGCAGCGATTCGTTAACAGGTGCTGGGGCCAACGTCCTGACTTTC
clone_size: -
j_call: TRBJ2-6
v_call: TRBV9
cdr3_length: 17
d_call: -

cdr3_aa: CASSLAGIHEQYF
cdr3_nt: TGTGCCAGCAGCTTAGCAGGAATCCACGAGCAGTACTTC
clone_size: -
j_call: TRBJ2-7
v_call: TRBV11-2
cdr3_length: 13
d_call: -

cdr3_aa: CASSPGRQGRDEQYF
cdr3_nt: TGCGCCAGCAGCCCCGGCCGACAGGGGAGAGACGAGCAGTACTTC
clone_size: -
j_call: TRBJ2-7
v_call: TRBV5-1
cdr3_length: 15
d_call: TRBD1

cdr3_aa: CASSFPGQGAGSPLHF
cdr3_nt: TGTGCCAGCAGCTTCCCAGGACAGGGGGCGGGTTCACCCCTCCACTTT
clone_size: -
j_call: TRBJ1-6
v_call: TRBV28
cdr3_length: 16
d_call: TRBD1

cdr3_aa: CASSISARAPRIYEQYF
cdr3_nt: TGTGCCAGTAGTATTTCTGCCAGGGCGCCGAGAATATACGAGCAGTACTTC
clone_size: -
j_call: TRBJ2-7
v_call: TRBV19
cdr3_length: 17
d_call: -

cdr3_aa: CASSVIGTSGVTSTDTQYF
cdr3_nt: TGTGCCAGCAGCGTGATCGGGACTAGCGGGGTGACTAGCACAGATACGCAGTATTTT
clone_size: once
j_call: TRBJ2-3
v_call: TRBV5-6
cdr3_length: 19
d_call: TRBD2

cdr3_aa: CASSLVGGTYNEQFF
cdr3_nt: TGTGCCAGCAGCTTAGTGGGGGGAACGTACAATGAGCAGTTCTTC
clone_size: -
j_call: TRBJ2-1
v_call: TRBV7-3
cdr3_length: 15
d_call: -

cdr3_aa: CASSLVGQGTEAFF
cdr3_nt: TGCGCCAGCAGCTTGGTCGGACAGGGAACTGAAGCTTTCTTT
clone_size: -
j_call: TRBJ1-1
v_call: TRBV5-1
cdr3_length: 14
d_call: TRBD1

cdr3_aa: CASSVNGGGQQYF
cdr3_nt: TGCGCCAGCAGCGTAAATGGCGGGGGGCAGCAGTACTTC
clone_size: -
j_call: TRBJ2-7
v_call: TRBV5-1
cdr3_length: 13
d_call: TRBD2

cdr3_aa: CARNQRQGYGYTF
cdr3_nt: TGTGCCAGGAACCAACGACAGGGCTATGGCTACACCTTC
clone_size: -
j_call: TRBJ1-2
v_call: TRBV2
cdr3_length: 13
d_call: TRBD1

cdr3_aa: CASSASSKQGPMNSPLHF
cdr3_nt: TGTGCCAGCAGCGCATCCAGCAAACAGGGTCCGATGAATTCACCCCTCCACTTT
clone_size: -
j_call: TRBJ1-6
v_call: TRBV7-9
cdr3_length: 18
d_call: -

cdr3_aa: CAWRPYGGNYGYTF
cdr3_nt: TGTGCCTGGAGACCCTACGGAGGGAACTATGGCTACACCTTC
clone_size: -
j_call: TRBJ1-2
v_call: TRBV30
cdr3_length: 14
d_call: -

cdr3_aa: CASSESGAEETQYF
cdr3_nt: TGTGCCAGCAGTGAATCAGGGGCGGAGGAGACCCAGTACTTC
clone_size: -
j_call: TRBJ2-5
v_call: TRBV25-1
cdr3_length: 14
d_call: -

cdr3_aa: CASSAAGGNNQPQHF
cdr3_nt: TGTGCCAGCAGTGCGGCAGGGGGCAACAATCAGCCCCAGCATTTT
clone_size: -
j_call: TRBJ1-5
v_call: TRBV2
cdr3_length: 15
d_call: TRBD1

cdr3_aa: CASNLLGGVNEQFF
cdr3_nt: TGTGCCAGCAACCTATTGGGAGGGGTGAATGAGCAGTTCTTC
clone_size: -
j_call: TRBJ2-1
v_call: TRBV27
cdr3_length: 14
d_call: TRBD2

cdr3_aa: CATSRDGGGSYEQYF
cdr3_nt: TGTGCCACCAGCAGAGATGGGGGGGGGTCCTACGAGCAGTACTTC
clone_size: -
j_call: TRBJ2-7
v_call: TRBV15
cdr3_length: 15
d_call: TRBD2

cdr3_aa: CASSLLAGGLGDTQYF
cdr3_nt: TGTGCCAGCAGCTTACTAGCGGGGGGGCTAGGAGATACGCAGTATTTT
clone_size: -
j_call: TRBJ2-3
v_call: TRBV7-9
cdr3_length: 16
d_call: TRBD2

cdr3_aa: CASSYSPRGHTEAFF
cdr3_nt: TGTGCCAGCAGTTACTCACCCCGAGGGCACACTGAAGCTTTCTTT
clone_size: -
j_call: TRBJ1-1
v_call: TRBV6-5
cdr3_length: 15
d_call: -

cdr3_aa: CASSLDASGGYNEQFF
cdr3_nt: TGTGCCAGCAGCCTGGATGCTAGCGGGGGGTACAATGAGCAGTTCTTC
clone_size: -
j_call: TRBJ2-1
v_call: TRBV6-4
cdr3_length: 16
d_call: TRBD2

cdr3_aa: CASSNRESEQFF
cdr3_nt: TGTGCCAGCAGCAACAGGGAAAGCGAGCAGTTCTTC
clone_size: -
j_call: TRBJ2-1
v_call: TRBV9
cdr3_length: 12
d_call: -

cdr3_aa: CASSQDISPGNTIYF
cdr3_nt: TGCGCCAGCAGCCAAGATATATCTCCTGGAAACACCATATATTTT
clone_size: -
j_call: TRBJ1-3
v_call: TRBV4-1
cdr3_length: 15
d_call: -

cdr3_aa: CAWSVWQGERNYGYTF
cdr3_nt: TGTGCCTGGAGTGTATGGCAGGGGGAGAGGAACTATGGCTACACCTTC
clone_size: -
j_call: TRBJ1-2
v_call: TRBV30
cdr3_length: 16
d_call: TRBD1

cdr3_aa: CASSSANKLGTEAFF
cdr3_nt: TGTGCCAGCAGCTCAGCGAATAAACTCGGCACTGAAGCTTTCTTT
clone_size: -
j_call: TRBJ1-1
v_call: TRBV7-2
cdr3_length: 15
d_call: -

cdr3_aa: CASSSTQGHDSKISYEQYF
cdr3_nt: TGTGCCAGCAGCTCGACACAGGGTCACGACTCAAAAATCTCCTACGAGCAGTACTTC
clone_size: -
j_call: TRBJ2-7
v_call: TRBV7-9
cdr3_length: 19
d_call: -

cdr3_aa: CASSRRAGSAFF
cdr3_nt: TGTGCCAGCAGTAGACGGGCCGGGAGTGCTTTCTTT
clone_size: -
j_call: TRBJ1-1
v_call: TRBV6-5
cdr3_length: 12
d_call: -

cdr3_aa: CASSIGAGGDTQYF
cdr3_nt: TGTGCCAGTAGTATCGGAGCGGGGGGGGATACGCAGTATTTT
clone_size: -
j_call: TRBJ2-3
v_call: TRBV19
cdr3_length: 14
d_call: TRBD2

cdr3_aa: CASSFQGTNEKLFF
cdr3_nt: TGTGCCAGCAGTTTCCAGGGCACTAATGAAAAACTGTTTTTT
clone_size: -
j_call: TRBJ1-4
v_call: TRBV27
cdr3_length: 14
d_call: -

cdr3_aa: CASVRGDHSSYEQYF
cdr3_nt: TGTGCTAGTGTCCGGGGGGATCATAGCTCCTACGAGCAGTACTTC
clone_size: -
j_call: TRBJ2-7
v_call: TRBV12-5
cdr3_length: 15
d_call: TRBD2

cdr3_aa: CASSGTGVGADTQYF
cdr3_nt: TGTGCCAGCAGTGGGACAGGTGTTGGAGCAGATACGCAGTATTTT
clone_size: -
j_call: TRBJ2-3
v_call: TRBV25-1
cdr3_length: 15
d_call: TRBD1

cdr3_aa: CASSLAAGLGINEQFF
cdr3_nt: TGTGCCAGCAGCTTAGCGGCAGGGCTAGGAATCAATGAGCAGTTCTTC
clone_size: -
j_call: TRBJ2-1
v_call: TRBV7-9
cdr3_length: 16
d_call: -

cdr3_aa: CASSAQGDRGRETQYF
cdr3_nt: TGTGCCAGCAGCGCCCAGGGGGACAGGGGGCGAGAGACCCAGTACTTC
clone_size: once
j_call: TRBJ2-5
v_call: TRBV9
cdr3_length: 16
d_call: TRBD1

cdr3_aa: CASLASGSTDTQYF
cdr3_nt: TGTGCCAGCTTAGCTAGCGGTAGCACAGATACGCAGTATTTT
clone_size: -
j_call: TRBJ2-3
v_call: TRBV6-5
cdr3_length: 14
d_call: TRBD2

cdr3_aa: CASSEVRRDEQFF
cdr3_nt: TGTGCCAGCAGTGAAGTGAGGAGAGATGAGCAGTTCTTC
clone_size: -
j_call: TRBJ2-1
v_call: TRBV6-1
cdr3_length: 13
d_call: -

cdr3_aa: CASSNRGLGAYEQYF
cdr3_nt: TGTGCCAGCAGCAACAGGGGGCTTGGAGCCTACGAGCAGTACTTC
clone_size: once
j_call: TRBJ2-7
v_call: TRBV11-3
cdr3_length: 15
d_call: TRBD1

cdr3_aa: CASSGPGRGSYGYTF
cdr3_nt: TGTGCCAGCAGCGGCCCCGGCAGGGGGTCCTATGGCTACACCTTC
clone_size: -
j_call: TRBJ1-2
v_call: TRBV9
cdr3_length: 15
d_call: TRBD1

cdr3_aa: CASSSRQGSRYEQYF
cdr3_nt: TGTGCCAGCAGCTCAAGACAGGGTTCGCGCTACGAGCAGTACTTC
clone_size: -
j_call: TRBJ2-7
v_call: TRBV11-1
cdr3_length: 15
d_call: TRBD1

cdr3_aa: CASSEWASGVNEQFF
cdr3_nt: TGTGCCAGCAGTGAATGGGCTAGCGGGGTAAATGAGCAGTTCTTC
clone_size: -
j_call: TRBJ2-1
v_call: TRBV2
cdr3_length: 15
d_call: TRBD2

cdr3_aa: CASSPHLPYEQYF
cdr3_nt: TGTGCCAGCAGTCCTCACTTACCCTACGAGCAGTACTTC
clone_size: few
j_call: TRBJ2-7
v_call: TRBV27
cdr3_length: 13
d_call: -

cdr3_aa: CASEGQAGSPLHF
cdr3_nt: TGTGCCAGCGAGGGGCAGGCGGGGTCACCCCTCCACTTT
clone_size: -
j_call: TRBJ1-6
v_call: TRBV25-1
cdr3_length: 13
d_call: -

cdr3_aa: CASAPVESLNTGELFF
cdr3_nt: TGTGCCAGTGCACCGGTGGAGTCATTGAACACCGGGGAGCTGTTTTTT
clone_size: once
j_call: TRBJ2-2
v_call: TRBV7-6
cdr3_length: 16
d_call: -

cdr3_aa: CASSQHLFGTGKNEQYF
cdr3_nt: TGCGCCAGCAGCCAACACCTTTTCGGGACAGGGAAGAACGAGCAGTACTTC
clone_size: -
j_call: TRBJ2-7
v_call: TRBV4-1
cdr3_length: 17
d_call: TRBD1

cdr3_aa: CASSLYTPGLANRNEQFF
cdr3_nt: TGCGCCAGCAGCTTGTATACTCCGGGACTAGCAAACCGCAATGAGCAGTTCTTC
clone_size: -
j_call: TRBJ2-1
v_call: TRBV5-1
cdr3_length: 18
d_call: TRBD2

cdr3_aa: CASSPGQPGTDTQYF
cdr3_nt: TGTGCCAGCAGCCCGGGACAACCCGGCACAGATACGCAGTATTTT
clone_size: -
j_call: TRBJ2-3
v_call: TRBV11-3
cdr3_length: 15
d_call: -

cdr3_aa: CATSRGHQGGLQETQYF
cdr3_nt: TGTGCCACCAGCAGGGGCCATCAGGGAGGGCTACAAGAGACCCAGTACTTC
clone_size: once
j_call: TRBJ2-5
v_call: TRBV15
cdr3_length: 17
d_call: TRBD2

cdr3_aa: CASSPRLSDEQYF
cdr3_nt: TGTGCCAGCAGCCCTCGTTTGTCGGACGAGCAGTACTTC
clone_size: -
j_call: TRBJ2-7
v_call: TRBV7-9
cdr3_length: 13
d_call: -

cdr3_aa: CTSSQDFGRDNQPQHF
cdr3_nt: TGCACCAGCAGCCAAGATTTTGGCAGGGACAATCAGCCCCAGCATTTT
clone_size: once
j_call: TRBJ1-5
v_call: TRBV1
cdr3_length: 16
d_call: -

cdr3_aa: CAWSVRSSGGGANEQFF
cdr3_nt: TGTGCCTGGAGTGTACGAAGTTCTGGCGGGGGGGCGAATGAGCAGTTCTTC
clone_size: once
j_call: TRBJ2-1
v_call: TRBV30
cdr3_length: 17
d_call: TRBD2